This is a list of T cell receptor beta chains from one sample in a study of PD-L1 blockade in urothelial cancer. Some clones are missing from TCRdb's copy, which holds only in-frame ones; the method was immunoSEQ multiplex PCR. In the table there are 85,000 to 90,000 clones, approximately 88% of which are singletons. This sample comprised PBMCs, obtained around atezolizumab (anti-PD-L1) treatment. The receptors stem from a woman at least 80 years old with urothelial cancer. The CDR3 runs from the conserved cysteine through the conserved F or W. Fields, in order: clone size, D gene, J gene, V gene, CDR3 protein, CDR3 DNA. A D gene is named only where the DNA matches it firmly. The size entry is marked missing in some rows and otherwise reads once, few, many or a size class.

abundance: NA; d_gene: NA; j_gene: TRBJ1-5; v_gene: TRBV28; CDR3aa: CASSFGEQGLGANQPQHF; CDR3nt: TGTGCCAGCAGTTTTGGAGAGCAGGGGCTGGGGGCCAATCAGCCCCAGCATTTT
abundance: NA; d_gene: NA; j_gene: TRBJ1-4; v_gene: TRBV19; CDR3aa: CASSMGQVGEKLFF; CDR3nt: TGTGCCAGTAGTATGGGCCAGGTTGGAGAAAAACTGTTTTTT
abundance: NA; d_gene: NA; j_gene: TRBJ1-2; v_gene: TRBV30; CDR3aa: CAGGRDSYGYTF; CDR3nt: TGTGCTGGGGGCAGGGATAGCTATGGCTACACCTTC
abundance: NA; d_gene: NA; j_gene: TRBJ1-4; v_gene: TRBV5-1; CDR3aa: CASSWDTATNEKLFF; CDR3nt: TGCGCCAGCAGCTGGGACACCGCAACTAATGAAAAACTGTTTTTT
abundance: NA; d_gene: NA; j_gene: TRBJ2-1; v_gene: TRBV9; CDR3aa: CASSVQGASYNEQFF; CDR3nt: TGTGCCAGCAGCGTACAGGGTGCATCCTACAATGAGCAGTTCTTC
abundance: NA; d_gene: NA; j_gene: TRBJ2-7; v_gene: TRBV6-5; CDR3aa: CASSLDTRSYEQYF; CDR3nt: TGTGCCAGCAGCTTGGACACCCGCTCCTACGAGCAGTACTTC
abundance: NA; d_gene: NA; j_gene: TRBJ1-5; v_gene: TRBV28; CDR3aa: CASSLFLGNQPQHF; CDR3nt: TGTGCCAGCAGTTTATTTTTAGGCAATCAGCCCCAGCATTTT
abundance: NA; d_gene: TRBD1; j_gene: TRBJ1-4; v_gene: TRBV9; CDR3aa: CASSPGTGNEKLFF; CDR3nt: TGTGCCAGCAGCCCCGGGACAGGGAATGAAAAACTGTTTTTT
abundance: NA; d_gene: NA; j_gene: TRBJ1-2; v_gene: TRBV28; CDR3aa: CASSHSFPGGSYTF; CDR3nt: TGTGCCAGCAGCCACTCGTTTCCCGGAGGAAGCTACACCTTC
abundance: NA; d_gene: TRBD2; j_gene: TRBJ2-1; v_gene: TRBV7-9; CDR3aa: CASSSTVSGEKRNNEQFF; CDR3nt: TGTGCCAGCAGCTCTACCGTTAGCGGGGAGAAACGAAACAATGAGCAGTTCTTC
abundance: NA; d_gene: NA; j_gene: TRBJ2-7; v_gene: TRBV5-4; CDR3aa: CASSPKDLDEQYF; CDR3nt: TGTGCCAGCAGCCCTAAGGACTTGGACGAGCAGTACTTC
abundance: once; d_gene: NA; j_gene: TRBJ1-1; v_gene: TRBV5-4; CDR3aa: CASSMDTRMGNTEAFF; CDR3nt: TGTGCCAGCAGCATGGACACCAGGATGGGGAACACTGAAGCTTTCTTT
abundance: NA; d_gene: NA; j_gene: TRBJ2-2; v_gene: TRBV5-1; CDR3aa: CASSLSPQGNTGELFF; CDR3nt: TGCGCCAGCAGCTTGTCTCCGCAGGGTAACACCGGGGAGCTGTTTTTT
abundance: NA; d_gene: NA; j_gene: TRBJ2-7; v_gene: TRBV5-1; CDR3aa: CASSLEGFTGEQYF; CDR3nt: TGCGCCAGCAGCTTAGAGGGTTTCACCGGCGAGCAGTACTTC
abundance: few; d_gene: NA; j_gene: TRBJ2-1; v_gene: TRBV2; CDR3aa: CASRPGQAGTNEQFF; CDR3nt: TGTGCCAGCAGGCCCGGACAGGCGGGAACCAATGAGCAGTTCTTC
abundance: NA; d_gene: NA; j_gene: TRBJ2-2; v_gene: TRBV6-5; CDR3aa: CASSPLGGGELFF; CDR3nt: TGTGCCAGCAGCCCCCTGGGGGGCGGGGAGCTGTTTTTT
abundance: NA; d_gene: NA; j_gene: TRBJ1-3; v_gene: TRBV28; CDR3aa: CASTLAAFGNTIYF; CDR3nt: TGTGCCAGCACTCTGGCCGCTTTTGGAAACACCATATATTTT
abundance: NA; d_gene: TRBD1; j_gene: TRBJ1-4; v_gene: TRBV2; CDR3aa: CASTPGGQGLFF; CDR3nt: TGTGCCAGCACTCCGGGTGGACAGGGATTGTTTTTT
abundance: NA; d_gene: TRBD1; j_gene: TRBJ2-7; v_gene: TRBV5-4; CDR3aa: CASSAWDRGTYEQYF; CDR3nt: TGTGCCAGCAGCGCTTGGGACAGGGGAACCTACGAGCAGTACTTC
abundance: NA; d_gene: TRBD1; j_gene: TRBJ1-2; v_gene: TRBV19; CDR3aa: CASSSMTGRPDNGYTF; CDR3nt: TGTGCCAGTAGTTCTATGACAGGGCGCCCAGACAATGGCTACACCTTC
abundance: NA; d_gene: TRBD1; j_gene: TRBJ1-1; v_gene: TRBV5-4; CDR3aa: CASSSPQGGLAEAFF; CDR3nt: TGTGCCAGCAGCTCCCCTCAGGGGGGTTTGGCTGAAGCTTTCTTT
abundance: NA; d_gene: TRBD2; j_gene: TRBJ2-5; v_gene: TRBV5-6; CDR3aa: CASSLIASGSETQYF; CDR3nt: TGTGCCAGCAGCTTGATAGCTAGCGGGAGTGAGACCCAGTACTTC
abundance: few; d_gene: NA; j_gene: TRBJ1-1; v_gene: TRBV18; CDR3aa: CASSPDPGQNTEAFF; CDR3nt: TGTGCCAGCTCACCAGACCCAGGGCAGAACACTGAAGCTTTCTTT
abundance: NA; d_gene: NA; j_gene: TRBJ2-3; v_gene: TRBV30; CDR3aa: CAWSVRGTDTQYF; CDR3nt: TGTGCCTGGAGTGTACGGGGGACAGATACGCAGTATTTT
abundance: NA; d_gene: NA; j_gene: TRBJ1-1; v_gene: TRBV28; CDR3aa: CASSFQGGNTEAFF; CDR3nt: TGTGCCAGCAGTTTTCAAGGGGGGAACACTGAAGCTTTCTTT
abundance: NA; d_gene: NA; j_gene: TRBJ2-2; v_gene: TRBV5-1; CDR3aa: CASSSVTAGQGGELFF; CDR3nt: TGCGCCAGCAGCTCGGTTACAGCGGGTCAGGGCGGGGAGCTGTTTTTT
abundance: NA; d_gene: NA; j_gene: TRBJ1-1; v_gene: TRBV9; CDR3aa: CASSGRGGRMNTEAFF; CDR3nt: TGTGCCAGCAGCGGCCGGGGAGGGAGAATGAACACTGAAGCTTTCTTT
abundance: NA; d_gene: TRBD2; j_gene: TRBJ2-1; v_gene: TRBV5-1; CDR3aa: CASSLELAGGYNEQFF; CDR3nt: TGCGCCAGCAGCTTGGAACTAGCGGGAGGCTACAATGAGCAGTTCTTC